This TCR beta chain was profiled in a study of T cell changes during pregnancy in multiple sclerosis. Measured with immunoSEQ multiplex PCR; TCRdb has only the in-frame clones, and not every one. This table holds approximately 100,000 clones, 90% to 95% found once. In this sample, this clone turned up once. In germline, CDR1 is SNHLY, CDR2 FYNNEI. V lost 6 bases to trimming and J lost 4 bases, with 7 bases between them. The CDR3 contains 12 residues. The chain joins TRBV2 to TRBJ1-5, with D unresolved. This sample comprised peripheral blood, obtained in the second trimester of pregnancy. This receptor was obtained from a female donor with multiple sclerosis, enrolled in a pregnancy study. CDR3 sequence reads: CASRSTNQPQHF. CDR3 DNA: TGTGCCAGCAGATCCACAAATCAGCCCCAGCATTTT.